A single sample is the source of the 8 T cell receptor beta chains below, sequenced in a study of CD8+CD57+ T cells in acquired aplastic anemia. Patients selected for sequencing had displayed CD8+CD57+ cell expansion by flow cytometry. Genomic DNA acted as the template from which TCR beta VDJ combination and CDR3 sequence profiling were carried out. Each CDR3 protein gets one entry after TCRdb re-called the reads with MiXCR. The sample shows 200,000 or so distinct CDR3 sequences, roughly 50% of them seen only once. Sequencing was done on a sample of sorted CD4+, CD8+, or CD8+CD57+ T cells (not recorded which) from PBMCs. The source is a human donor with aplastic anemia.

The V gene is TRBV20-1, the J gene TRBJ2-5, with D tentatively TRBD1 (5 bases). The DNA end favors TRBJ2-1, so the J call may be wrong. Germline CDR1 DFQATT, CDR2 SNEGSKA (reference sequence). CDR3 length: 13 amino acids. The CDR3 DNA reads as TGCAGTGCTAGTCTGGACACTTACAATGAGCAGTTCTTC. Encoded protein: CSASLDTYNEQFF.

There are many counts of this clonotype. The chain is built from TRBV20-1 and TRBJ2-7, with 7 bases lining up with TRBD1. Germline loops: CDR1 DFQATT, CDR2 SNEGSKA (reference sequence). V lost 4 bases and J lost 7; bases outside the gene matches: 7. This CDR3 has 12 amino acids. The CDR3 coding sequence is TGCAGTGCTACAGGGGGAAGGGGGGAGCAGTACTTC. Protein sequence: CSATGGRGEQYF.

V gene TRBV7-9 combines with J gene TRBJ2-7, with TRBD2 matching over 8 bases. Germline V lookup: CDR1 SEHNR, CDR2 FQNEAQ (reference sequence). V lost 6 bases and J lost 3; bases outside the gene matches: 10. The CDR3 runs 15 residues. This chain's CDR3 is CASRTSSGTGYEQYF. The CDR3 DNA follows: TGTGCCAGCAGGACCAGTAGCGGGACCGGCTACGAGCAGTACTTC.

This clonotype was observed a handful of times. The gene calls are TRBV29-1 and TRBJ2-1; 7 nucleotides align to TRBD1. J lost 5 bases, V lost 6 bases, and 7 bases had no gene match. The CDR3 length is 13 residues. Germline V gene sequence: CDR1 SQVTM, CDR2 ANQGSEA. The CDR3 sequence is CSVVDRPNNEQFF. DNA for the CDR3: TGCAGCGTGGTGGACAGGCCGAACAATGAGCAGTTCTTC.

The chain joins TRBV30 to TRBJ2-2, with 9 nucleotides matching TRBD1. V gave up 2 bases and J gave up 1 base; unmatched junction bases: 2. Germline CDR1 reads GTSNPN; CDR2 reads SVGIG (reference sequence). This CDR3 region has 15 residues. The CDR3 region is CAWSRTGVNTGELFF. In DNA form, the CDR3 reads TGTGCCTGGAGTCGGACAGGGGTGAACACCGGGGAGCTGTTTTTT.

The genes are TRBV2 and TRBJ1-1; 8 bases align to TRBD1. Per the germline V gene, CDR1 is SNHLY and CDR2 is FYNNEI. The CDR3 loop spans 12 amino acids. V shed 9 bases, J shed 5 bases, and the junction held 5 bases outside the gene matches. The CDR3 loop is CASTGGGTEAFF. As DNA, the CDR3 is TGTGCCAGTACAGGGGGAGGTACTGAAGCTTTCTTT.

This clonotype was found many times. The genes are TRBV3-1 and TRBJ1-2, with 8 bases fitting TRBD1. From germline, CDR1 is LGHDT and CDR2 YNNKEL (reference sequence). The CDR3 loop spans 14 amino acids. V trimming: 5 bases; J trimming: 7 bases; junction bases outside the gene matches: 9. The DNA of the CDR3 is TGTGCCAGCAGCAACCGACAGGGGATGGGTGGCTACACCTTC. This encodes CASSNRQGMGGYTF.

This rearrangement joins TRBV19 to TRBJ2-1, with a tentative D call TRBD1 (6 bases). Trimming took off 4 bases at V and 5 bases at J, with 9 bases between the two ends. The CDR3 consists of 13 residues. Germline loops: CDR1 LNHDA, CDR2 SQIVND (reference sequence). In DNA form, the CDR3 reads TGTGCCAGTAGTAGGAACAGGGACAATGAGCAGTTCTTC. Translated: CASSRNRDNEQFF.